The 27 T cell receptor beta chains presented below share a single source sample, sequenced in a study of T cells in Graves' hyperthyroidism and ophthalmopathy. TCR beta CDR3 sequences were amplified from RNA transcripts. First-round RT-PCR of the TCR CDR3 relied on the HTBI primer set. One entry per CDR3 protein results from TCRdb running MiXCR on the multiplex PCR reads. The sample shows more than 650,000 distinct CDR3 sequences, 14% of them seen only once. Sequenced sample: blood. These receptors all come from a woman aged 18-29 years with Graves' hyperthyroidism.

This clonotype was recorded at least ten times. The chain couples TRBV12-3 or TRBV12-4 to TRBJ2-2; 8 nucleotides line up with TRBD2. With V trimmed by 3 bases and J by 5 bases, 17 bases remained unmatched. This CDR3 contains 19 residues. The CDR3 DNA follows: TGTGCCAGCAGTTTCGTTCCGAAACAAGCGGGAGTACGGACCGGGGAGCTGTTTTTT. Translated, it gives CASSFVPKQAGVRTGELFF.

This clonotype turned up a few times. J is TRBJ2-2 and V is TRBV11-2; the D is unclear. V was clipped by 5 bases and J by 1 base, with 11 bases between them. CDR1 SGHAT and CDR2 FQNNGV come from the germline V gene. The CDR3 has 15 residues. The CDR3 region is CASSPFTVNTGELFF. Here the CDR3 DNA reads TGTGCCAGCAGCCCGTTTACGGTGAACACCGGGGAGCTGTTTTTT.

This clonotype was counted many times. V gene TRBV11-2 combines with J gene TRBJ2-5, with 8 bases aligning to TRBD1. V was pared by 3 bases and J by 4 bases, with 7 bases of the junction left unmatched. Germline V gives CDR1 SGHAT, CDR2 FQNNGV. This CDR3 has 15 residues. Here the CDR3 reads CASSFYRGIGETQYF. CDR3 nucleotide sequence: TGTGCCAGCAGCTTCTACAGGGGGATCGGAGAGACCCAGTACTTC.

V usage is TRBV10-3 and J usage is TRBJ2-1; D uncertain. The CDR3 is 11 residues long. With 4 bases removed from V and 5 bases from J, the gap between germline ends came to 3 bases. Germline V gives CDR1 ENHRY, CDR2 SYGVKD. This chain's CDR3 is CAISGDNEQFF. The CDR3 region has the DNA TGTGCCATCAGTGGAGACAATGAGCAGTTCTTC.

This chain joins TRBV18 and TRBJ2-2, with 10 bases lining up with TRBD1. Trimming took 7 bases from V and 2 from J; bases not matched to a gene: 7. This CDR3 has 16 amino acids. Per the germline V gene, CDR1 is KGHSH and CDR2 is LQKENI. CDR3 loop: CASYGTGEENTGELFF. The CDR3 DNA follows: TGTGCCAGCTACGGGACAGGGGAGGAAAACACCGGGGAGCTGTTTTTT.

This clonotype was counted between two and nine times. The chain recombines TRBV28 with TRBJ2-5, with TRBD2 matching 10 bases. This CDR3 is 15 amino acids long. CDR1 is MDHEN, CDR2 SYDVKM, per germline. J was trimmed by 5 bases and V by 3 bases; bases with no gene match: 6. The CDR3 sequence is CASSLVPLAGETQYF. In DNA, the CDR3 is TGTGCCAGCAGTTTGGTGCCACTAGCGGGGGAGACCCAGTACTTC.

This rearrangement joins TRBV7-9 to TRBJ1-4, with TRBD1 identical over 10 bases. CDR1 and CDR2 (germline): SEHNR, FQNEAQ (reference sequence). V gave up 4 bases and J gave up 6 bases; unmatched junction bases: 5. The CDR3 has 15 amino acids. CDR3: CASSSNDRGHEKLFF. Here the CDR3 DNA reads TGTGCCAGCAGCTCTAACGACAGGGGGCATGAAAAACTGTTTTTT. The whole variable domain, remainder taken from reference TRBV7-9 and TRBJ1-4, is DTGVSQNPRHKITKRGQNVTFRCDPISEHNRLYWYRQTLGQGPEFLTYFQNEAQLEKSRLLSDRFSAERPKGSFSTLEIQRTEQGDSAMYLCASSSNDRGHEKLFFGSGTQLSVL.

Only one count was recorded for this clonotype. A read error is possible here, since a much larger clone lies one base away. The CDR3 ends on some other residue instead of the conserved phenylalanine or tryptophan, so this is likely a read error. The chain employs TRBV20-1 and TRBJ1-2; D not certain. V was shortened by 7 bases and J by 3 bases, with 9 bases between the two germline ends. CDR1 and CDR2 from the germline V gene are DFQATT and SNEGSKA (reference sequence). The CDR3 extends over 11 amino acids. For the CDR3, the DNA is TGCAGTGGACCCCCGGACTATGGCTACACCCTC. Encoded protein: CSGPPDYGYTL.

The chain recombines TRBV7-9 with TRBJ2-2; D unclear. CDR1 and CDR2 (germline): SEHNR, FQNEAQ (reference sequence). The CDR3 covers 15 residues. The V gene lost 10 bases and the J gene lost 5 bases, with 20 bases spanning the gap. The CDR3 loop reads CATYPRSARTGELFF. The CDR3, as DNA: TGTGCCACCTATCCGCGGTCCGCGAGGACCGGGGAGCTGTTTTTT. Together with reference TRBV7-9 and TRBJ2-2, the CDR3 gives the full variable domain: DTGVSQNPRHKITKRGQNVTFRCDPISEHNRLYWYRQTLGQGPEFLTYFQNEAQLEKSRLLSDRFSAERPKGSFSTLEIQRTEQGDSAMYLCATYPRSARTGELFFGEGSRLTVL.

The rearrangement joins TRBV7-2 to TRBJ2-7; D gene unclear. Germline V gene data show CDR1 as SGHTA and CDR2 as FQGNSA. This CDR3 is 11 amino acids long. Trimming pared 3 bases from V and 6 bases from J, leaving 6 bases between. The CDR3 nucleotides are TGTGCCAGCAGCTTTATAAGCGAGCAGTACTTC. Translated: CASSFISEQYF.

In this sample, this clonotype turned up many times. The rearrangement links TRBV6-2 or TRBV6-3 to TRBJ2-5; tentative D call: TRBD1 (6 bases). V dropped 7 bases and J dropped 1 base, with 16 bases sitting between them. The CDR3 sequence is 15 residues long. Germline-derived CDR1 and CDR2 are MNHEY and SVGEGT. The CDR3 here is CASIRLGALQETQYF. The CDR3 coding sequence is TGTGCCAGCATCCGACTGGGGGCTCTCCAAGAGACCCAGTACTTC.

The chain is built from TRBV29-1 and TRBJ2-2; 7 nucleotides agree with TRBD2. The CDR3 is 15 residues long. The junction had 13 bases not matched to a gene; V was cut back by 6 bases and J by 6 bases. The germline V gene has CDR1 SQVTM and CDR2 ANQGSEA. This chain's CDR3 is CSVSNPGRSAGELFF. The CDR3 bases are TGCAGCGTCTCAAACCCCGGGAGGAGTGCCGGGGAGCTGTTTTTT.

The sample holds many counts of this clonotype. The CDR3 is CASSLYNRDVDEQYF. CDR3 nucleotides: TGTGCCAGCAGTTTATATAACAGGGATGTCGACGAGCAGTACTTC. J is TRBJ2-7 and V is TRBV28, with D perhaps TRBD1 (6 bases). Germline CDR1 MDHEN, CDR2 SYDVKM. The V end was cut by 1 base, the J end by 5 bases, with 15 bases between. CDR3 length: 15 amino acids.

This clonotype was recorded a few times. J is TRBJ1-1 and V is TRBV6-1, with unresolved D. V was trimmed by 7 bases and J by 0 bases, leaving 9 bases between them. The germline CDR1 and CDR2 sequences are MNHNS and SASEGT. CDR3 size: 13 residues. CDR3 loop: CASNARMNTEAFF. Here the CDR3 DNA reads TGTGCCAGCAACGCCAGGATGAACACTGAAGCTTTCTTT.

The J gene is TRBJ2-5, the V gene TRBV20-1; D uncertain. This CDR3 is 14 amino acids long. The V gene's germline CDR1 is DFQATT and CDR2 SNEGSKA (reference sequence). Trimming left V 6 bases short and J 4 bases short, with 18 bases between. CDR3 loop: CSAGRVGVGETQYF. In DNA form, the CDR3 reads TGCAGTGCAGGTCGAGTAGGCGTAGGAGAGACCCAGTACTTC.

This chain uses TRBV20-1 with TRBJ2-4, with D tentatively TRBD2 (6 bases). Germline assignment: CDR1 DFQATT and CDR2 SNEGSKA (reference sequence). V shed 3 bases and J shed 0 bases, with 12 bases lying between them. CDR3 length equals 15 residues. The CDR3 here is CSASTSSLAKNIQYF. The CDR3, as DNA: TGCAGTGCTAGCACTAGCAGTCTAGCCAAAAACATTCAGTACTTC.

There are many counts of this clonotype. The chain is built from TRBV28 and TRBJ2-7; D perhaps matches TRBD1 (5 bases). Trimming took off 8 bases at V and 0 bases at J, with 11 bases between the two ends. Germline V gene lookup returns CDR1 MDHEN and CDR2 SYDVKM. The CDR3 loop spans 13 amino acids. CDR3: CASGASSSYEQYF. The CDR3 DNA is TGTGCCAGCGGGGCCTCGAGCTCCTACGAGCAGTACTTC.

V usage is TRBV18 and J usage is TRBJ1-6; 7 nucleotides align to TRBD1. The CDR3 totals 13 residues. V dropped 3 bases and J dropped 8; count of bases not matched to a gene: 1. The germline V gene encodes CDR1 KGHSH and CDR2 LQKENI. CDR3 loop: CASSPGTDSPLHF. Written as DNA, the CDR3 is TGTGCCAGCTCACCCGGGACAGATTCACCCCTCCACTTT.

The CDR3 here is CASSIEGGQRAEQYF. The CDR3 nucleotides are TGTGCCAGTAGTATAGAAGGGGGCCAACGGGCCGAGCAGTACTTC. The chain recombines TRBV19 with TRBJ2-7; 7 positions match TRBD1. The germline gives CDR1 LNHDA, CDR2 SQIVND (reference sequence). The CDR3 is 15 residues long. The trim removed 0 bases at V and 6 bases at J, leaving 8 bases unmatched. Filled out from reference TRBV19 and TRBJ2-7, the complete variable domain reads DGGITQSPKYLFRKEGQNVTLSCEQNLNHDAMYWYRQDPGQGLRLIYYSQIVNDFQKGDIAEGYSVSREKKESFPLTVTSAQKNPTAFYLCASSIEGGQRAEQYFGPGTRLTVT.

V is TRBV19 and J is TRBJ1-1, with D perhaps matching TRBD1 (5 bases). Trimming pared 10 bases from V and 3 bases from J, leaving 9 bases between. CDR1 is LNHDA and CDR2 is SQIVND in the germline V gene (reference sequence). CDR3 length: 11 amino acids. The CDR3 DNA sequence: TGTGCCATAGGGACTTACACTGAAGCTTTCTTT. This sequence encodes CAIGTYTEAFF.

Many counts were recorded for this clonotype. The rearrangement uses TRBV2 and TRBJ2-1, with D tentatively TRBD1 (6 bases). This CDR3 has 18 amino acids. Looked up from germline, CDR1 is SNHLY and CDR2 is FYNNEI. Trimming stripped 8 bases from V and 2 bases from J, with 25 bases between. Here the CDR3 reads CASSKQGRSGLAYNEQFF. CDR3 sequence (DNA): TGTGCCAGCTCAAAACAGGGACGCTCGGGGTTGGCCTACAATGAGCAGTTCTTC.

Many counts were recorded for this clonotype. The V gene is TRBV12-3 or TRBV12-4, the J gene TRBJ2-3; D may be TRBD1 (5 bases). V dropped 6 bases and J dropped 8 bases, with 12 bases sitting between them. This CDR3 spans 12 amino acids. The CDR3 nucleotides read TGTGCCAGCAGATCCAGGGTACCTACGCAGTATTTT. Translating it yields CASRSRVPTQYF.

The sample holds many counts of this clonotype. The rearrangement links TRBV7-3 to TRBJ2-1, with D possibly being TRBD2 (5 bases). Germline CDR1 and CDR2: SGHTA and FQGTGA. V was clipped by 4 bases and J by 0 bases, with 10 bases between them. CDR3 size: 15 residues. The CDR3 DNA reads as TGTGCCAGCAGCTCAAGGGCGGGCTCCTACAATGAGCAGTTCTTC. Protein sequence: CASSSRAGSYNEQFF. Variable domain in full (rest from reference TRBV7-3 and TRBJ2-1): GAGVSQTPSNKVTEKGKYVELRCDPISGHTALYWYRQSLGQGPEFLIYFQGTGAADDSGLPNDRFFAVRPEGSVSTLKIQRTERGDSAVYLCASSSRAGSYNEQFFGPGTRLTVL.

V and J are TRBV11-2 and TRBJ1-2; D is possibly TRBD1 (5 bases). Trimming stripped 1 base from V and 9 bases from J, with 15 bases between. CDR3 length equals 14 residues. CDR1 and CDR2 from the germline V gene are SGHAT and FQNNGV. The CDR3 DNA sequence: TGTGCCAGCAGCTTAGTAAGCCAGGGTAGTCGCTACACCTTC. Its translation is CASSLVSQGSRYTF.

This clonotype was counted ten times or more. V gene TRBV18 combines with J gene TRBJ2-3; D call uncertain. CDR1 is KGHSH, CDR2 LQKENI, per germline. The V end lost 2 bases, the J end lost 2 bases, and 17 bases lay between the germline ends. The CDR3 consists of 17 residues. CDR3 sequence: CASSPEAAPYSTDTQYF. CDR3 in DNA: TGTGCCAGCTCACCAGAGGCAGCGCCCTATTCCACAGATACGCAGTATTTT.

Notes on this clonotype: The junction differs from germline at one of its ends, possibly a read error. This chain uses TRBV28 with TRBJ2-7, with TRBD2 matching 7 bases. The CDR3 consists of 20 residues. Looked up from germline, CDR1 is MDHEN and CDR2 is SYDVKM. CDR3 loop: CASSPGRRRARKWMDYEQHF. The DNA of the CDR3 is TGTGCCAGCAGTCCCGGGAGGCGCAGGGCCCGTAAGTGGATGGACTACGAGCAGCACTTC. The full variable domain, its missing parts supplied by reference TRBV28 and TRBJ2-7, is DVKVTQSSRYLVKRTGEKVFLECVQDMDHENMFWYRQDPGLGLRLIYFSYDVKMKEKGDIPEGYSVSREKKERFSLILESASTNQTSMYLCASSPGRRRARKWMDYEQHFGPGTRLTVT.

This clonotype was seen many times. The chain employs TRBV4-1 and TRBJ2-7; possible D gene TRBD1, 6 bases. The germline V gene has CDR1 MGHRA and CDR2 YSYEKL. The CDR3 is 14 residues long. Deletions cut 4 bases from V and 0 bases from J, with 10 bases between. This CDR3 is CASSPWDISYEQYF. The CDR3 nucleotides read TGCGCCAGCAGCCCTTGGGACATCTCCTACGAGCAGTACTTC.